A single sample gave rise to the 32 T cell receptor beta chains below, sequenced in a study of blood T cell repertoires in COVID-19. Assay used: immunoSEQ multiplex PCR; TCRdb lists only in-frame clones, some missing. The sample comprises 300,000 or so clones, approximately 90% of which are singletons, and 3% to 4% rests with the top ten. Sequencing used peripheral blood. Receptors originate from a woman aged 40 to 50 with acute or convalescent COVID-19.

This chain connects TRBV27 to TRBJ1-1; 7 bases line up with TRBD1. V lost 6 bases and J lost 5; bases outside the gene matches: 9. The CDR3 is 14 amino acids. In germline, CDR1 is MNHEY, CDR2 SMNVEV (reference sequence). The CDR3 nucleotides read TGTGCCAGCAGACCCGAGGGGGCCGGGACTGAAGCTTTCTTT. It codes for CASRPEGAGTEAFF.

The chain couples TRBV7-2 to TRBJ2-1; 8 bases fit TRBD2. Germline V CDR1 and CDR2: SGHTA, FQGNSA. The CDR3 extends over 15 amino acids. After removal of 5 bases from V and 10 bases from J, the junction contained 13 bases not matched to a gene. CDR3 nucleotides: TGTGCCAGCAGCCCTTTCCGGGGGGGCCTTAAAGAGCAGTTCTTC. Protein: CASSPFRGGLKEQFF. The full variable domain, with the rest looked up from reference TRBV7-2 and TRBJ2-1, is GAGVSQSPSNKVTEKGKDVELRCDPISGHTALYWYRQSLGQGLEFLIYFQGNSAPDKSGLPSDRFSAERTGGSVSTLTIQRTQQEDSAVYLCASSPFRGGLKEQFFGPGTRLTVL.

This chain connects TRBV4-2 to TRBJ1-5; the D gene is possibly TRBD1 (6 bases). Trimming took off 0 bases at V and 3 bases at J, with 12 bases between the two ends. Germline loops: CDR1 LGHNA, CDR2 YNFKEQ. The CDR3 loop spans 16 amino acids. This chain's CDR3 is CASSQDQTGFNQPQHF. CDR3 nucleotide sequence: TGTGCCAGCAGCCAAGATCAGACAGGCTTCAATCAGCCCCAGCATTTT.

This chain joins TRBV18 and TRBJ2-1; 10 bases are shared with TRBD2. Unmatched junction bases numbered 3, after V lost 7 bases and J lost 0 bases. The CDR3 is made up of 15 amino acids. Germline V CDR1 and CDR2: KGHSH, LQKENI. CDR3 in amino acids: CASWLAGGSYNEQFF. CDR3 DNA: TGTGCCAGCTGGTTAGCGGGGGGCTCCTACAATGAGCAGTTCTTC.

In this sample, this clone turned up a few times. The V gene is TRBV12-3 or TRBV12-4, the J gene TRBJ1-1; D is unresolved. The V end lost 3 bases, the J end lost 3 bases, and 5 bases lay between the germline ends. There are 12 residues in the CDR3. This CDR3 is CASSFSDTEAFF. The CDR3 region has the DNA TGTGCCAGCAGTTTCTCGGACACTGAAGCTTTCTTT.

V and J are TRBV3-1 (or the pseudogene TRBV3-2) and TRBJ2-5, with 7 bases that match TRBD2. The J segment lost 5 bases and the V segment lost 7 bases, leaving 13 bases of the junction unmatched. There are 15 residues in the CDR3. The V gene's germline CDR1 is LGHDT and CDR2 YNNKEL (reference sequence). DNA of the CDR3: TGTGCCAGCACCGCTCATGGGGGGGGGTTGGAGACCCAGTACTTC. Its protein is CASTAHGGGLETQYF.

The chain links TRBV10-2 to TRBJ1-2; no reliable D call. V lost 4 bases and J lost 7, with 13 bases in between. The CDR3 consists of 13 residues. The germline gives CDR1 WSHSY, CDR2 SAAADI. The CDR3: CASSVGSGGGYTF. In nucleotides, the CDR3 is TGCGCCAGCAGTGTGGGTAGCGGTGGTGGCTACACCTTC.

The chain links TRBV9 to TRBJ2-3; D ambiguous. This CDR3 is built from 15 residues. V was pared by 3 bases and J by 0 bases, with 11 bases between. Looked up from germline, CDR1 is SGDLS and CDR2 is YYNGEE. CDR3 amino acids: CASSARVGSTDTQYF. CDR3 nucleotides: TGTGCCAGCAGCGCCCGGGTAGGTAGCACAGATACGCAGTATTTT.

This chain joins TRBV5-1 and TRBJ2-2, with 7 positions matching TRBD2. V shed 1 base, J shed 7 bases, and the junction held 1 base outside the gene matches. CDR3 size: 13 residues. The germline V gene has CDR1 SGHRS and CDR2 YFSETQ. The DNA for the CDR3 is TGCGCCAGCAGCTTGCGCGGGGGCGGGGAGCTGTTTTTT. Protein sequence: CASSLRGGGELFF.

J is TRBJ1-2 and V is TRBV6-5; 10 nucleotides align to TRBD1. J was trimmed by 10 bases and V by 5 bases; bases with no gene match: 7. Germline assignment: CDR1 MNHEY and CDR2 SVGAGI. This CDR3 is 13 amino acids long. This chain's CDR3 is CASSLRTGGFYTF. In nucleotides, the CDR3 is TGTGCCAGCAGTCTTCGGACAGGGGGGTTCTACACCTTC.

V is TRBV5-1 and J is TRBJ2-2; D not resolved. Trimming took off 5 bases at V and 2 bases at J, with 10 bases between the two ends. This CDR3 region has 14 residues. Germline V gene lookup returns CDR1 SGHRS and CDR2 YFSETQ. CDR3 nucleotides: TGCGCCAGCAGGTGGGCAAGCAACACCGGGGAGCTGTTTTTT. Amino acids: CASRWASNTGELFF.

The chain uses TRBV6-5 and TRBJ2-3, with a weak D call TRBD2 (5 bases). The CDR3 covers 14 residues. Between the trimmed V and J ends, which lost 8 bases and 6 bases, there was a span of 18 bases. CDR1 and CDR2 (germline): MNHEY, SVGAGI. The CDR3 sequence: CASGGRTEGDTQYF. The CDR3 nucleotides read TGTGCCAGCGGAGGAAGGACTGAAGGGGATACGCAGTATTTT.

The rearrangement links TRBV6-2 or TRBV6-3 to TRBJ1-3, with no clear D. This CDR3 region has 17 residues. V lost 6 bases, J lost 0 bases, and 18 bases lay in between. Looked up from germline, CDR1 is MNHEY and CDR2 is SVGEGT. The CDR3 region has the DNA TGTGCCAGCAGCCGTGTCACTGATACCGTCTCTGGAAACACCATATATTTT. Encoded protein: CASSRVTDTVSGNTIYF.

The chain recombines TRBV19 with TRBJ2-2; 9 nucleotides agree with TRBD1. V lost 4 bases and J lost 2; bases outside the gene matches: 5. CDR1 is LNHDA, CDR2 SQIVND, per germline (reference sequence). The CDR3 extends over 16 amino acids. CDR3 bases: TGTGCCAGTAGTAGCCGGGGACAGGGCAACACCGGGGAGCTGTTTTTT. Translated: CASSSRGQGNTGELFF.

The CDR3 protein is CASSSSGGGYTF. The CDR3 DNA reads TGCGCCAGCAGCTCAAGCGGAGGGGGCTACACCTTC. The V call is TRBV5-1, the J call TRBJ1-2; D is uncertain. The CDR3 sequence is 12 residues long. The ends were cut back, 3 bases at V and 8 bases at J, with 11 bases in the middle. In germline, CDR1 is SGHRS, CDR2 YFSETQ.

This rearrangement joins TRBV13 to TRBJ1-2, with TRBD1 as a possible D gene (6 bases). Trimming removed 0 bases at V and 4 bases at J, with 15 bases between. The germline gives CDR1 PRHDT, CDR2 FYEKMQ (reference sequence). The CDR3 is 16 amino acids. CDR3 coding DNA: TGTGCCAGCAGCTTAGGCCAAGGGGTGGGGGCCTATGGCTACACCTTC. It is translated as CASSLGQGVGAYGYTF.

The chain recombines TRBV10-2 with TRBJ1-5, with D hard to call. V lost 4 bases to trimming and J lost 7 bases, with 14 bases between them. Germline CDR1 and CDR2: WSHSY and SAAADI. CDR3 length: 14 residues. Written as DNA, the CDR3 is TGCGCCAGCAGTGGAGAGGAGGTACGCCAGCCCCAGCATTTT. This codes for CASSGEEVRQPQHF.

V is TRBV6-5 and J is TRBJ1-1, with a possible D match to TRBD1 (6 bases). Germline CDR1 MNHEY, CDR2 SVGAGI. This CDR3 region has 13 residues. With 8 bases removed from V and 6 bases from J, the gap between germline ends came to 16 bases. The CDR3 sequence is CASYRARGSEAFF. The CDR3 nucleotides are TGTGCCAGCTACAGGGCCCGGGGTTCTGAAGCTTTCTTT.

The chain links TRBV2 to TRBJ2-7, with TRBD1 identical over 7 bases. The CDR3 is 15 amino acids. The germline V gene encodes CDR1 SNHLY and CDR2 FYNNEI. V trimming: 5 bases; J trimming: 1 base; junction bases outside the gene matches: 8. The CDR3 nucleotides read TGTGCCAGCAGTAACGAAGGGGGCCGATCCTACGAGCAGTACGTC. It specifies CASSNEGGRSYEQYV.

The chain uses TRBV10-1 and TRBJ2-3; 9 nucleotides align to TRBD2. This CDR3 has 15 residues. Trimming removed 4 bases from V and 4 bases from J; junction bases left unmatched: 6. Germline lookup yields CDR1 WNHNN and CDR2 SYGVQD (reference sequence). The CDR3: CASSVRRGGPDTQYF. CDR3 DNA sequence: TGCGCCAGCAGTGTCCGGCGGGGGGGCCCAGATACGCAGTATTTT.

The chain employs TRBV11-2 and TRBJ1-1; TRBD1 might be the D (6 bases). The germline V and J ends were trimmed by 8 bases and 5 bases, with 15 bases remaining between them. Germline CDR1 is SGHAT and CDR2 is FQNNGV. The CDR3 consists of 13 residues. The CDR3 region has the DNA TGTGCCAGCGGAATGGGACACCAGACTGAAGCTTTCTTT. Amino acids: CASGMGHQTEAFF.

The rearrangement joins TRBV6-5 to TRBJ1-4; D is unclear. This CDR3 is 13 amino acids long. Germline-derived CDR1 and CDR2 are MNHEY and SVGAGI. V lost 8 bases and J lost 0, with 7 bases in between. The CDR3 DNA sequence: TGTGCCAGCCGGAGTTCAACTAATGAAAAACTGTTTTTT. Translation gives CASRSSTNEKLFF.

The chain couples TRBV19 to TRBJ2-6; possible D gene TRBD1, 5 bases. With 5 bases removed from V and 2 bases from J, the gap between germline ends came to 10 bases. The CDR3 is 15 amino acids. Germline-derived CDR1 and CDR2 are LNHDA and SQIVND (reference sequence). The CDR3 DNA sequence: TGTGCCAGTAGTGCCCAGGGTACTGGGGCCAACGTCCTGACTTTC. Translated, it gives CASSAQGTGANVLTF.

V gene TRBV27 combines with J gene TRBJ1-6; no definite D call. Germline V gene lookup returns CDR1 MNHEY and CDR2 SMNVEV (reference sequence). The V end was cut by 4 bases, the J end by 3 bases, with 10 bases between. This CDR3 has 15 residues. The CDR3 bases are TGTGCCAGCAGTTGGGCTGGTGACTATAATTCACCCCTCCACTTT. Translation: CASSWAGDYNSPLHF.

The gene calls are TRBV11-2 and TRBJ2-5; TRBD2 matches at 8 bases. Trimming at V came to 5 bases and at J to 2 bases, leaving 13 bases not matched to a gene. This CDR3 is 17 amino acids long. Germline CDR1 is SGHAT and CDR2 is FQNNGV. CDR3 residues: CASSQTWVGLGQETQYF. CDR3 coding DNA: TGTGCCAGCAGCCAGACGTGGGTGGGACTAGGTCAAGAGACCCAGTACTTC.

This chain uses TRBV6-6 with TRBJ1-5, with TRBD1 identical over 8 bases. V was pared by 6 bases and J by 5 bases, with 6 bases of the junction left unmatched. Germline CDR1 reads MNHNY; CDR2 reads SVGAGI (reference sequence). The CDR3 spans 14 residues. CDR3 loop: CASRDRVLDQPQHF. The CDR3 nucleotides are TGTGCCAGCAGGGACAGGGTATTGGATCAGCCCCAGCATTTT.

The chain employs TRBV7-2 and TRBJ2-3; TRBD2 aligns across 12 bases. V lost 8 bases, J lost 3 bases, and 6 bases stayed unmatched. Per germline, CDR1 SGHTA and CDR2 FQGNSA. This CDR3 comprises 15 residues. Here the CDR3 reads CASASGGALTDTQYF. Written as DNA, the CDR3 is TGTGCCAGCGCTAGCGGGGGGGCCCTGACAGATACGCAGTATTTT.

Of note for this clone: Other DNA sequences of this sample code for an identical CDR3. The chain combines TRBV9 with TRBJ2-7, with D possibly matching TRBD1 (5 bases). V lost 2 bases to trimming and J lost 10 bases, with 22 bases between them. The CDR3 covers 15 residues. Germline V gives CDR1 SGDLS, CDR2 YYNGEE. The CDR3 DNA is TGTGCCAGCAGCGTCGGACAAGGATGTTTTGGCGAACAGTACGTC. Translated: CASSVGQGCFGEQYV.

CDR3 protein: CASSQNTGELFF. CDR3 nucleotides: TGTGCCAGCAGCCAAAACACCGGGGAGCTGTTTTTT. V usage is TRBV11-2 and J usage is TRBJ2-2; D ambiguous. CDR1 SGHAT and CDR2 FQNNGV come from the germline V gene. V was trimmed by 5 bases and J by 2 bases, leaving 3 bases between them. This CDR3 is 12 amino acids long.

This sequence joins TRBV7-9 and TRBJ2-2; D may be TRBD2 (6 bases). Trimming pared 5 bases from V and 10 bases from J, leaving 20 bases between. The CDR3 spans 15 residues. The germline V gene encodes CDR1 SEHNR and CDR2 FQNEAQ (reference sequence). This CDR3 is CASSQPGRGFEELFF. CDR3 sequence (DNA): TGTGCCAGCAGCCAACCGGGACGGGGGTTTGAGGAGCTGTTTTTT.

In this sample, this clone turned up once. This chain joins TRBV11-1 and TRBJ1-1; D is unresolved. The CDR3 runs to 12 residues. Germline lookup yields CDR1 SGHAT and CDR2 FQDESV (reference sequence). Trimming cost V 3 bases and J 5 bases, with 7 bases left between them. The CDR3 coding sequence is TGTGCCAGCAGCTTTACCGGGACTGAAGCTTTCTTT. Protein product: CASSFTGTEAFF.

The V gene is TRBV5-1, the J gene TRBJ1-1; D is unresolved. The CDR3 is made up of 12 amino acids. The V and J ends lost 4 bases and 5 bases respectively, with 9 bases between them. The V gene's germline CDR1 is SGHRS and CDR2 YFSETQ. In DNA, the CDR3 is TGCGCCAGCAGCCCCTCCGGTACTGAAGCTTTCTTT. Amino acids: CASSPSGTEAFF.